A single sample is the source of the 20 T cell receptor beta chains below, sequenced in a study of cytomegalovirus exposure and HLA in healthy donors. Primers included in the PCR were 60 Vbeta and 13 Jbeta primers. Using immunoSEQ multiplex PCR, the repertoire was profiled, and TCRdb retains in-frame clones only, with some absent. The sample contains more than 150,000 clones, roughly 88% of which appear only once. The sample comprised PBMCs. The receptor set was obtained from a man in his late teens or twenties in good health and CMV-seropositive.

V and J are TRBV30 and TRBJ2-7; 8 positions agree with TRBD1. The CDR3 loop spans 13 amino acids. Germline loops: CDR1 GTSNPN, CDR2 SVGIG (reference sequence). The trim removed 5 bases at V and 1 base at J, leaving 4 bases unmatched. Here the CDR3 reads CAWLRQGSYEQYF. DNA of the CDR3: TGTGCCTGGCTACGACAGGGGTCCTACGAGCAGTACTTC.

This clone was recorded once. The genes are TRBV15 and TRBJ2-6; TRBD2 agrees at 9 bases. Trimming at V came to 6 bases and at J to 0 bases, leaving 12 bases not matched to a gene. The CDR3 spans 19 residues. CDR1 LNHNV and CDR2 YYDKDF come from the germline V gene (reference sequence). The CDR3, as DNA: TGTGCCACCAGGGGACGGCAAGCGGGGGGCGTCTCTGGGGCCAACGTCCTGACTTTC. It specifies CATRGRQAGGVSGANVLTF.

The chain couples TRBV19 to TRBJ1-1; D gene uncertain. Germline V CDR1 and CDR2: LNHDA, SQIVND (reference sequence). The CDR3 consists of 14 residues. V lost 7 bases, J lost 11 bases, and 23 bases lay in between. In nucleotides, the CDR3 is TGTGCCAGTAAATCGGAGGAATCCCCTTCGCGGGCTTTCTTT. This sequence encodes CASKSEESPSRAFF.

The rearrangement joins TRBV7-9 to TRBJ1-1, with a possible D match to TRBD1 (5 bases). The CDR3 has 16 amino acids. CDR1 SEHNR and CDR2 FQNEAQ come from the germline V gene (reference sequence). V was pared by 3 bases and J by 0 bases, with 14 bases between. This CDR3 reads CASSFGPGLMNTEAFF. As DNA, the CDR3 is TGTGCCAGCAGCTTTGGACCGGGACTAATGAACACTGAAGCTTTCTTT.

V is TRBV7-3 and J is TRBJ2-7; TRBD2 might be the D (5 bases). V was cut by 5 bases and J by 6 bases, with 20 bases left in between. CDR1 is SGHTA, CDR2 FQGTGA, per germline. The length of the CDR3 is 15 residues. The CDR3 nucleotides are TGTGCCAGCAGCCCCGGGGTGGCGGGTGGCGGCGAGCAGTACTTC. Residues: CASSPGVAGGGEQYF.

This sequence joins TRBV5-1 and TRBJ2-7, with 7 nucleotides matching TRBD2. The CDR3 covers 15 residues. The germline gives CDR1 SGHRS, CDR2 YFSETQ. Trimming removed 0 bases from V and 5 bases from J; junction bases left unmatched: 8. CDR3 region: CASSLGYGGFDEQYF. The CDR3 DNA reads TGCGCCAGCAGCTTGGGCTACGGGGGGTTCGACGAGCAGTACTTC.

As to this clone: The junction differs from germline at one of its ends, possibly a read error. This chain joins TRBV7-9 and TRBJ2-5, with TRBD2 matching over 7 bases. The CDR3 has 12 amino acids. From germline, CDR1 is SEHNR and CDR2 FQNEAQ (reference sequence). The CDR3 DNA is TGTTCCAGCAGCTTTGCCCTAGCGGACCAGTACTTC. Translated, it gives CSSSFALADQYF.

The chain uses TRBV5-4 and TRBJ2-5, with D maybe TRBD2 (6 bases). V dropped 4 bases and J dropped 3 bases, with 16 bases sitting between them. The CDR3 is 15 amino acids. CDR1 and CDR2 (germline): SGHNT, YYREEE (reference sequence). DNA of the CDR3: TGTGCCAGCAGCAGGACCGGGACTCGAAAAGAGACCCAGTACTTC. The encoded protein is CASSRTGTRKETQYF.

The rearrangement joins TRBV7-2 to TRBJ2-1, with TRBD1 matching over 7 bases. V was pared by 5 bases and J by 7 bases, with 14 bases of the junction left unmatched. The V gene's germline CDR1 is SGHTA and CDR2 FQGNSA. The CDR3 has 16 residues. The CDR3 DNA is TGTGCCAGCAGCGGATACAGGGGTAGGATCGGAAATGAGCAGTTCTTC. Translation: CASSGYRGRIGNEQFF.

This clone came up once. This chain links TRBV5-4 with TRBJ2-1; 9 nucleotides agree with TRBD2. The CDR3 spans 16 residues. Germline V gene sequence: CDR1 SGHNT, CDR2 YYREEE (reference sequence). After removal of 3 bases from V and 8 bases from J, the junction contained 12 bases not matched to a gene. The CDR3 sequence is CASSSRLAGGLDEQFF. CDR3 sequence (DNA): TGTGCCAGCAGCTCGCGTTTGGCGGGGGGGCTAGATGAGCAGTTCTTC.

The chain joins TRBV7-9 to TRBJ2-5, with D tentatively TRBD1 (6 bases). The germline V and J ends were trimmed by 1 base and 7 bases, with 13 bases remaining between them. The germline gives CDR1 SEHNR, CDR2 FQNEAQ (reference sequence). The CDR3 extends over 14 amino acids. The CDR3 coding sequence is TGTGCCAGCAGCTTAGGTTTCGTAGGGGGGACCCAGTACTTC. It translates to CASSLGFVGGTQYF. Full variable domain (remainder filled in from reference TRBV7-9 and TRBJ2-5): DTGVSQNPRHKITKRGQNVTFRCDPISEHNRLYWYRQTLGQGPEFLTYFQNEAQLEKSRLLSDRFSAERPKGSFSTLEIQRTEQGDSAMYLCASSLGFVGGTQYFGPGTRLLVL.

This clone has only a few counts. The chain joins TRBV6-1 to TRBJ1-2, with 8 bases identical to TRBD1. Trimming took 9 bases from V and 4 from J; bases not matched to a gene: 4. Germline V lookup: CDR1 MNHNS, CDR2 SASEGT. The CDR3 is made up of 12 amino acids. The chain's CDR3 is CASRTGRYGYTF. CDR3 in DNA: TGTGCCAGTCGGACAGGGCGCTATGGCTACACCTTC.

In its sample, this clone was seen once. V gene TRBV11-2 combines with J gene TRBJ2-2, with D unresolved. The CDR3 totals 16 residues. The germline V gene has CDR1 SGHAT and CDR2 FQNNGV. V dropped 1 base and J dropped 2 bases, with 11 bases sitting between them. CDR3 sequence (DNA): TGTGCCAGCAGCTTAGCGGGTAGAATAAACACCGGGGAGCTGTTTTTT. Residues: CASSLAGRINTGELFF. The whole variable domain, remainder taken from reference TRBV11-2 and TRBJ2-2, is EAGVAQSPRYKIIEKRQSVAFWCNPISGHATLYWYQQILGQGPKLLIQFQNNGVVDDSQLPKDRFSAERLKGVDSTLKIQPAKLEDSAVYLCASSLAGRINTGELFFGEGSRLTVL.

The chain joins TRBV6-5 to TRBJ1-3; D is uncertain. Trimming removed 2 bases from V and 4 bases from J, with 9 bases in between. There are 14 residues in the CDR3. Germline V gene data show CDR1 as MNHEY and CDR2 as SVGAGI. CDR3 nucleotide sequence: TGTGCCAGCAGTTACGGCAAGGAGGGAAACACCATATATTTT. Its translation: CASSYGKEGNTIYF.

In DNA form, the CDR3 reads TGTGCTAGTGGTTTGCCCTCGGGACAGTCAGCGCAGTACTTC. Its protein is CASGLPSGQSAQYF. The gene calls are TRBV12-5 and TRBJ2-5; 7 bases map to TRBD1. The CDR3 runs to 14 residues. The V segment lost 2 bases and the J segment 11 bases; nucleotides outside the gene matches: 11. CDR1 is LGHNT, CDR2 FRNRAP, per germline.

The chain recombines TRBV4-1 with TRBJ2-7; 10 bases are shared with TRBD1. Per germline, CDR1 MGHRA and CDR2 YSYEKL. V lost 2 bases to trimming and J lost 5 bases; unmatched junction nucleotides: 6. This CDR3 is 15 amino acids long. CDR3 DNA: TGCGCCAGCAGCCAATTGGGGGGGACAGGGGACGAGCAGTACTTC. Translated: CASSQLGGTGDEQYF.

DNA for the CDR3: TGTGCCAGCAGTGATAGGGGGACTAGCGGGCGCACAGATACGCAGTATTTT. It translates to CASSDRGTSGRTDTQYF. The rearrangement joins TRBV25-1 to TRBJ2-3; TRBD2 agrees at 12 bases. Per germline, CDR1 MGHDK and CDR2 SYGVNS. This CDR3 region has 17 residues. V dropped 3 bases and J dropped 1; count of bases not matched to a gene: 5.

The rearrangement joins TRBV27 to TRBJ2-7, with D possibly matching TRBD1 (6 bases). The CDR3 loop spans 14 amino acids. Trimming shortened V by 9 bases and J by 4 bases, and 19 bases separated the two germline ends. The germline gives CDR1 MNHEY, CDR2 SMNVEV (reference sequence). The DNA for the CDR3 is TGTGCCAGTAGCTCTGGGGGCGGTAGGTACGAGCAGTACTTC. It specifies CASSSGGGRYEQYF.

This clone was observed a few times. V usage is TRBV6-5 and J usage is TRBJ1-6, with unresolved D. Germline V gene sequence: CDR1 MNHEY, CDR2 SVGAGI. The CDR3 is made up of 12 amino acids. V lost 2 bases to trimming and J lost 11 bases, with 7 bases between them. This CDR3 reads CASSYGGPPLHF. The CDR3 nucleotides are TGTGCCAGCAGTTACGGAGGCCCACCCCTCCACTTT.

This chain uses TRBV5-5 with TRBJ2-2; D possibly corresponds to TRBD1 (5 bases). The CDR3 is made up of 16 amino acids. The germline V gene encodes CDR1 SGHKS and CDR2 YYEKEE (reference sequence). V gave up 2 bases and J gave up 0 bases, with 11 bases separating them. The CDR3 DNA sequence: TGTGCCAGCAGCTTAATGACAGTATCGAACACCGGGGAGCTGTTTTTT. Translating gives CASSLMTVSNTGELFF.